The text below deals with one T cell receptor (beta chain). Germline V lookup: CDR1 DFQATT, CDR2 SNEGSKA (reference sequence). V was shortened by 6 bases and J by 2 bases, with 6 bases between the two germline ends. The CDR3 is 11 residues long. This sample is part of a study of blood T cell repertoires in COVID-19. Profiled with immunoSEQ multiplex PCR; TCRdb holds only in-frame clones, not every one. Of approximately 390,000 clones detected, roughly 89% appear once; the ten largest clones hold around 7%. The source of this sequence is a man aged 18 to 29 with active or convalescent COVID-19. V gene TRBV20-1 combines with J gene TRBJ2-3, with D unclear. The sequenced sample consisted of peripheral blood. CDR3 sequence (DNA): TGCAGTGCCGAGCACACAGATACGCAGTATTTT. Protein: CSAEHTDTQYF.